These 7 T cell receptor beta chains were sequenced from one sample in a study of T cells in Graves' hyperthyroidism and ophthalmopathy. RNA transcripts provided the source from which TCR beta CDR3 regions were amplified. The study used the HTBI primer set for a first-round RT-PCR of the TCR CDR3. TCRdb used MiXCR to reprocess the multiplex PCR reads, holding one entry per CDR3 protein. The table lists under 350,000 distinct CDR3 sequences, about 13% of them singletons, with around 32% in the top ten. Sequencing input: blood. Receptors originate from a woman between 35 and 50 years old with Graves' ophthalmopathy.

This chain joins TRBV28 and TRBJ2-1, with D possibly being TRBD2 (7 bases). The germline CDR1 and CDR2 sequences are MDHEN and SYDVKM. The CDR3 runs to 15 residues. V lost 2 bases, J lost 5 bases, and 13 bases lay in between. As DNA, the CDR3 is TGTGCCAGCAGTTTAAGGGGGGGGTCCCACAATGAGCAGTTCTTC. Translated: CASSLRGGSHNEQFF.

This clonotype has ten or more counts. This sequence joins TRBV6-1 and TRBJ2-6, with 7 bases identical to TRBD1. Per the germline V gene, CDR1 is MNHNS and CDR2 is SASEGT. V lost 8 bases and J lost 9; bases outside the gene matches: 1. The CDR3 is 11 residues long. CDR3 DNA sequence: TGTGCCAGCCGGGACAGCAACGTCCTGACTTTC. Translating it yields CASRDSNVLTF.

V gene TRBV6-2 or TRBV6-3 combines with J gene TRBJ2-3; D not resolved. The CDR3 totals 14 residues. V was trimmed by 9 bases and J by 2 bases, leaving 15 bases between them. Germline CDR1 is MNHEY and CDR2 is SVGEGT. The CDR3 sequence is CASAGDTFTDTQYF. Written as DNA, the CDR3 is TGTGCCAGTGCCGGCGACACTTTCACAGATACGCAGTATTTT.

This chain connects TRBV6-2 or TRBV6-3 to TRBJ2-7; D might be TRBD1 or TRBD2, each matching 5 bases. Germline-derived CDR1 and CDR2 are MNHEY and SVGEGT. The CDR3 runs 14 residues. V lost 9 bases to trimming and J lost 0 bases, with 15 bases between them. The CDR3 sequence: CASRSGGSSYEQYF. Written as DNA, the CDR3 is TGTGCCAGTCGAAGTGGGGGTAGCTCCTACGAGCAGTACTTC.

CDR3 nucleotides: TGTGCCAGTAGCATGGGACAGCGGAACACCAAGACCCAACCCCTCCACTTT. It specifies CASSMGQRNTKTQPLHF. This rearrangement joins TRBV19 to TRBJ1-6; 7 bases match TRBD1. The CDR3 extends over 17 amino acids. Germline lookup yields CDR1 LNHDA and CDR2 SQIVND (reference sequence). V was clipped by 6 bases and J by 12 bases; unmatched bases: 20.

This clonotype was counted at least ten times. V gene TRBV25-1 combines with J gene TRBJ2-5, with D possibly TRBD2 on 6 matching bases. V was trimmed by 2 bases and J by 4 bases, leaving 35 bases between them. CDR3 length equals 22 residues. The germline V gene encodes CDR1 MGHDK and CDR2 SYGVNS. CDR3 in amino acids: CASSETNLHQPKEMLGGETQYF. DNA of the CDR3: TGTGCCAGCAGTGAAACCAACCTTCACCAACCTAAAGAAATGCTCGGGGGAGAGACCCAGTACTTC.

This clonotype was seen repeatedly, ten times or more. V gene TRBV29-1 combines with J gene TRBJ2-1; maybe TRBD2 (5 bases). The CDR3 covers 10 residues. Trimming shortened V by 7 bases and J by 8 bases, and 9 bases separated the two germline ends. Germline lookup yields CDR1 SQVTM and CDR2 ANQGSEA. DNA of the CDR3: TGCAGCGGTGTCGGGGATGAGCAGTTCTTC. Translation: CSGVGDEQFF.